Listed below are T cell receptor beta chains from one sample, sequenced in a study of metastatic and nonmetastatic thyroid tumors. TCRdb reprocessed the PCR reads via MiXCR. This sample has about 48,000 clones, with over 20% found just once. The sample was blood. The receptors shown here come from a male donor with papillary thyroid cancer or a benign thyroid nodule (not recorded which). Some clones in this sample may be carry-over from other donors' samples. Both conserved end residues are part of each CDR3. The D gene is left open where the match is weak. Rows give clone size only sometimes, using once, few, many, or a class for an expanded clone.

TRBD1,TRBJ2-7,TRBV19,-,TGTGCCAGTAGTACTCCCCGGGACAGCCCCTCTTACGAGCAGTACTTC,CASSTPRDSPSYEQYF
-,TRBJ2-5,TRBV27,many,TGTGCCAGCAGTTTATACACAGGGCAAGAGACCCAGTACTTC,CASSLYTGQETQYF
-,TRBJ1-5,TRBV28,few,TGTGCCAGCAGTCCTCCGCGGAGGGGACAGCCCCAGCATTTT,CASSPPRRGQPQHF
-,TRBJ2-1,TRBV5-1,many,TGCGCCAGCAGCTTGTGGACACGTGGTGAGCAGTTCTTC,CASSLWTRGEQFF
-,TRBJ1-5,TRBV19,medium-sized,TGTGCCAGTAGTAATCCAGGACGCAATCAGCCCCAGCATTTT,CASSNPGRNQPQHF
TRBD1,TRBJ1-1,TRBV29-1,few,TGCAGCGTTCTTGACACACGGGACAGGTCGTCTTTCTTT,CSVLDTRDRSSFF
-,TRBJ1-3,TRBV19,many,TGTGCCAGTAGCCCGACCGGGACATCTCATCCCTCTGGAAACACCATATATTTT,CASSPTGTSHPSGNTIYF
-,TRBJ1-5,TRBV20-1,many,TGCAGTGCTAGAGATCCCCCTTACGGACAGCCCAGAATTGATCAGCCCCAGCATTTT,CSARDPPYGQPRIDQPQHF
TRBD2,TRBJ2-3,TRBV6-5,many,TGTGCCAGCAGTTACCAGCGGGAGATGGGCAATACGCAGTATTTT,CASSYQREMGNTQYF
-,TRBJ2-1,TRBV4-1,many,TGCGCCAGCAGCCAAGAGAGCAGTAACCCCTCCAATGAGCAGTTCTTC,CASSQESSNPSNEQFF
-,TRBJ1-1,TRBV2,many,TGTGCCAGCAGCCTCAACCCTGAAGCTTTCTTT,CASSLNPEAFF
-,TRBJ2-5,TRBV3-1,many,TGTGCCAGCAGCCAAGGGTTGACTAAATCGAAAGAGACCCAGTACTTC,CASSQGLTKSKETQYF
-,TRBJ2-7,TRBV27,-,TGTGCCAGCAGTTTATCGTCAGAAGTCGAGCAGTACTTC,CASSLSSEVEQYF
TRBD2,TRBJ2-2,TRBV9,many,TGTGCCAGCAGCGGGAGCCCGGGAGGGCGGGGCACCGGGGAGCTGTTTTTT,CASSGSPGGRGTGELFF
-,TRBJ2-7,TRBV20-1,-,TGCAGTGCTAGAAAAGTTTACGAGCAGTACTTC,CSARKVYEQYF
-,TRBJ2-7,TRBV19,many,TGTGCCAGCAGGGGCCTTCGGTACGAGCAGTACTTC,CASRGLRYEQYF
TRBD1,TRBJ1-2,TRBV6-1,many,TGTGCCAGCAGTGAAGACGAGGGGGCAAGCTATGGCTACACCTTC,CASSEDEGASYGYTF
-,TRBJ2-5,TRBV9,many,TGTGCCAGCAGCGTAGCAGCTAGTCCATCCGGGGAGACCCAGTACTTC,CASSVAASPSGETQYF
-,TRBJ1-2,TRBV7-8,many,TGTGCCAGCAGCTTAGGATCGGCAGACTCTAACTATGGCTACACCTTC,CASSLGSADSNYGYTF
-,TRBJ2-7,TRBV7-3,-,TGTGCCAGCAGCTTGGGACTCCTGTCGGGAGAGCAGTACTTC,CASSLGLLSGEQYF
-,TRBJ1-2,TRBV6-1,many,TGTGCCAGCGGAGGCCAAAACTATGGCTACACCTTC,CASGGQNYGYTF
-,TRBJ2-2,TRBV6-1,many,TGTGCCAGCAGGCAGCTGAACACCGGGGAGCTGTTTTTT,CASRQLNTGELFF
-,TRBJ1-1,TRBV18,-,TGTGCCAGCTCACCACCACAGGCGGACACTGAAGCTTTCTTT,CASSPPQADTEAFF
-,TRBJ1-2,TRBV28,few,TGTGCCAGCAGTGGTACAGGGACTAACTATGGCTACACCTTC,CASSGTGTNYGYTF
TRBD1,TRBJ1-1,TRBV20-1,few,TGCAGTGCTCGACCTCAGGGGGGGGCTGAAGCTTTCTTT,CSARPQGGAEAFF
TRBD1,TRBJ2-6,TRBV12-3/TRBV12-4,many,TGTGCCAGTAGTTGGACAGGGACGAGAGGGGCCAACGTCCTGACTTTC,CASSWTGTRGANVLTF
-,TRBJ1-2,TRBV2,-,TGTGCCAGCAGTGGGGCTGAGGGGCACGGCTACACCTTC,CASSGAEGHGYTF
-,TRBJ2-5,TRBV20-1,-,TGCAGTGCTAGTCCCCCGGGGGCGGCAGCCCTTCAAGAGACCCAGTACTTC,CSASPPGAAALQETQYF
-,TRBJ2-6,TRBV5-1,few,TGCGCCAGCACAGGGAGCGCTGGGGCCAACGTCCTGACTTTC,CASTGSAGANVLTF
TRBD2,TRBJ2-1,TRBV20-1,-,TGCAGTGCTAGAGACCCCTCGCGGGAGGGTTACAATGAGCAGTTCTTC,CSARDPSREGYNEQFF
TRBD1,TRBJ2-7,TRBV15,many,TGTGCCACCAGCAGCCGGGACAGGGGCCACGAGCAGTACTTC,CATSSRDRGHEQYF
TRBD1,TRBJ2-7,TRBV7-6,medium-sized,TGTGCCAGCAGCTCGGCCCGGGACAGCCAGTCCTACGAGCAGTACTTC,CASSSARDSQSYEQYF
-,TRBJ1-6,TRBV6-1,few,TGTGCCAGCAGGCCGGACGGAACCTATAATTCACCCCTCCACTTT,CASRPDGTYNSPLHF
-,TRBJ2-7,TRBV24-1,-,TGTGCCACCAGGGGGTGGCAGGGCGGTGGAGAGCAGTACTTC,CATRGWQGGGEQYF
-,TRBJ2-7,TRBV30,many,TGTGCCTGGAGCGGGGAAAACCGTCCCTACGAGCAGTACTTC,CAWSGENRPYEQYF
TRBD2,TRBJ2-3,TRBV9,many,TGTGCCAGCAGCGCCCAACTAGCGGGGGGGGTAGATACGCAGTATTTT,CASSAQLAGGVDTQYF
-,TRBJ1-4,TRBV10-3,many,TGTGCCATCAAAGGCGGGACGGAGAATGAAAAACTGTTTTTT,CAIKGGTENEKLFF
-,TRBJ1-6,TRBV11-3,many,TGTGCCAGCAGCGGACGGAGCTCCTATAATTCACCCCTCCACTTT,CASSGRSSYNSPLHF
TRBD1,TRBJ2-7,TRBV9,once,TGTGCCAGCAGACTGGGGACAGCAAGAAACTACGAGCAGTACTTC,CASRLGTARNYEQYF
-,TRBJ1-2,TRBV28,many,TGTGCCACCAGCAGGGATGGTAACTATGGCTACACCTTC,CATSRDGNYGYTF
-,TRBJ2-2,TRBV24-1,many,TGTGCCACCAGCACCAGCACCGGGGAGCTGTTTTTT,CATSTSTGELFF
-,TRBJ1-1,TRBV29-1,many,TGCAGCGTTGAATCGGGGGGGAACACTGAAGCTTTCTTT,CSVESGGNTEAFF
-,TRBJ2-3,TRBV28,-,TGTGCCAGCAGAACAGTAGATACAGATACGCAGTATTTT,CASRTVDTDTQYF
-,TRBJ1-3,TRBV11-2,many,TGTGCCAGCAGCCCAAAAATCGGGGGCCGAGGAAACACCATATATTTT,CASSPKIGGRGNTIYF